This T cell receptor (beta chain) was sequenced for a study of T-cell memory formation after mild COVID-19. About the research overall: Clustering of TCRs was largely donor specific.

This clonotype has more than one count but fewer than ten. The antigen remains undetermined. General study findings and limits: While clones contracting from day 15 to 85 were balanced between CD4 and CD8, later expanders leaned CD4+. Confirmation was lacking for SARS-CoV-2 specificity of second-wave clones that peaked on day 37.

Looked up from germline, CDR1 is SGHNT and CDR2 is YENEEA. The CDR3 sequence is 19 residues long. V was pared by 4 bases and J by 0 bases, with 22 bases between. 5'RACE primed at constant segments yielded TCR alpha and TCR beta cDNA libraries bearing sample barcodes and UMIs. TCRdb redid the calling of the 5' RACE reads with MiXCR, one entry per CDR3 protein. The table has approximately 190,000 distinct CDR3 sequences, about 18% seen once. V and J are TRBV11-3 and TRBJ2-1, with D uncertain. This clonotype originated in an adult woman who had mild COVID-19 (a few samples of this study predate the infection). Cell type and time point are not known. The sample comprised PBMCs or a T cell subset sorted from them (not recorded which). CDR3 protein: CASSSPRIRADSSYNEQFF. The CDR3 nucleotides are TGTGCCAGCAGCTCCCCCCGCATAAGGGCGGATAGCTCCTACAATGAGCAGTTCTTC.